This paragraph reports one T cell receptor (beta chain). The antigen remains unidentified. Use of 60 Vbeta and 13 Jbeta primers characterized the PCR. The assay was immunoSEQ multiplex PCR, and TCRdb's table has in-frame clones only and misses some. The sample has about 200,000 clones; around 88% are singletons. The record originates from a study of cytomegalovirus exposure and HLA in healthy donors. Findings and caveats of the study: There were 150 to 200 TCR beta chains listed as cytomegalovirus-associated. Reports credit the classifier with highly specific, highly sensitive diagnosis of cytomegalovirus status. One variant, a missense change in DCLRE1C, was linked in a later analysis to TCR beta V- and J-gene trimming.

The CDR3 covers 9 residues. Germline V CDR1 and CDR2: MNHNY, SVGAGI (reference sequence). V was cut by 6 bases and J by 16 bases, with 10 bases left in between. Whereas donors were nominally healthy upon sampling, unrecorded immune exposures were probable. The receptor was isolated from a woman in her thirties in good health and CMV-seronegative. Sample: PBMCs. The rearrangement uses TRBV6-6 and TRBJ1-5; no clear D. The CDR3 nucleotides are TGTGCCAGCAGCTCTTGCCTACATTTT. Amino acid sequence: CASSSCLHF.